This record concerns one T cell receptor beta chain sequence. What it binds is not known. CDR1 and CDR2 (germline): SGHRS, YFSETQ. There are 15 residues in the CDR3. V dropped 5 bases and J dropped 1; count of bases not matched to a gene: 2. Use of 60 Vbeta and 13 Jbeta primers characterized the PCR. This table comes from immunoSEQ multiplex PCR, and its TCRdb copy is limited to in-frame clones, with some not included. The table shows roughly 90,000 clones, with 70% to 90% occurring only once. This sample is part of a study of cytomegalovirus exposure and HLA in healthy donors. Study-level points and caveats: Being productive about 87% or about 30% of the time was typical of most TCR beta V segments in an earlier analysis. In vitro work confirmed that a few CMV-associated chains recognize CMV antigens.

This receptor was taken from a man aged 18 to 30 in good health and CMV-seronegative. V gene TRBV5-1 combines with J gene TRBJ2-7, with 14 bases that match TRBD2. Sequencing used PBMCs. The CDR3: CASSRTSGRSYEQYF. The CDR3, as DNA: TGCGCCAGCAGTCGGACTAGCGGGAGGTCCTACGAGCAGTACTTC.